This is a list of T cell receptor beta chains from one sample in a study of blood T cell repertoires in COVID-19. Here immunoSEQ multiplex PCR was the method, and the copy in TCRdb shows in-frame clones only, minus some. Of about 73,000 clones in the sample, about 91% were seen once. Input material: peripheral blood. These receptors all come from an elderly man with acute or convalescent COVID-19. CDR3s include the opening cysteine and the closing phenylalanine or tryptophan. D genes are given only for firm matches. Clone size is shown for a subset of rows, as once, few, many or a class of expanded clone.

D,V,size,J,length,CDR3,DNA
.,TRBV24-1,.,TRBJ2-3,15,CATSDTGTSTDTQYF,TGTGCCACCAGTGATACCGGGACTAGCACAGATACGCAGTATTTT
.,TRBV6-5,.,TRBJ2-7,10,CASTHYEQYF,TGTGCCAGCACCCATTACGAGCAGTACTTC
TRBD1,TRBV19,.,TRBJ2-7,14,CASSKPGQTYEQYF,TGTGCCAGTAGTAAACCGGGACAGACATACGAGCAGTACTTC
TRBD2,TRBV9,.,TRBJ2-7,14,CASSPRLAGDEQYF,TGTGCCAGCAGCCCCCGACTAGCGGGAGACGAGCAGTACTTC
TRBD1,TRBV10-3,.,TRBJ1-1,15,CAISEVDRAKTEAFF,TGTGCCATCAGTGAGGTGGACAGGGCTAAGACTGAAGCTTTCTTT
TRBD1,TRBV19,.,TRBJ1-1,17,CASSRDLPGGPSTEAFF,TGTGCCAGTAGCAGAGACCTTCCAGGGGGCCCCAGCACTGAAGCTTTCTTT
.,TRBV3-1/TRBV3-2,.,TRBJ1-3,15,CASSQDTLRGNTIYF,TGTGCCAGCAGCCAAGACACTCTACGGGGAAACACCATATATTTT
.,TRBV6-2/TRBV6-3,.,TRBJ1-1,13,CASSYDINTEAFF,TGTGCCAGCAGTTACGACATTAACACTGAAGCTTTCTTT
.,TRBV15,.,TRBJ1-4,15,CATSRVGGTFEKLFF,TGTGCCACCAGCAGAGTTGGGGGGACGTTCGAAAAACTGTTTTTT
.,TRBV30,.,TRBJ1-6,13,CAWATVDNSPLHF,TGTGCCTGGGCGACAGTAGATAATTCACCCCTCCACTTT
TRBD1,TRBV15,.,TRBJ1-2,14,CATSIRGRGIGYTF,TGTGCCACCAGCATCAGGGGGCGAGGCATTGGCTACACCTTC
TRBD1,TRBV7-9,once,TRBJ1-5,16,CASSLGTGAFDQPQHF,TGTGCCAGCAGCTTGGGGACAGGGGCCTTCGATCAGCCCCAGCATTTT
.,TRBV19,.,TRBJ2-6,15,CASSTQALGANVLTF,TGTGCCAGTAGTACCCAGGCCTTGGGGGCCAACGTCCTGACTTTC
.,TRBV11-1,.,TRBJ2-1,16,CASSLGRRASYNEQFF,TGTGCCAGCAGCTTAGGTAGGAGGGCTTCGTACAATGAGCAGTTCTTC